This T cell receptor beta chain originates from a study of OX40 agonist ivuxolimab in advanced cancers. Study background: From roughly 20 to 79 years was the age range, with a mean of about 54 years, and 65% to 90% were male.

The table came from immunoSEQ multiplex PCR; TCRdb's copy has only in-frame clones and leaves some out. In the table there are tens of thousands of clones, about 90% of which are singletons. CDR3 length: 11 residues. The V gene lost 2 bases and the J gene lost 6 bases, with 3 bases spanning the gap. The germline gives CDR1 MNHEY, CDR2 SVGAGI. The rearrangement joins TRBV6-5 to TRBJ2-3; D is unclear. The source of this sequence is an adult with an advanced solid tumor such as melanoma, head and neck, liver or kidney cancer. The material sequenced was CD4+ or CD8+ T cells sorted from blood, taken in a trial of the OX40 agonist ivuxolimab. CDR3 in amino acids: CASSYGDTQYF. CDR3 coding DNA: TGTGCCAGCAGTTACGGTGATACGCAGTATTTT.